Below are 11 T cell receptor beta chains sequenced from a single sample in a study of control samples from healthy donors and cancer patients. The protocol was immunoSEQ multiplex PCR, while the TCRdb copy is restricted to in-frame clones and leaves out a portion. Of 150,000 to 180,000 clones listed, roughly 94% were seen once; the top ten hold 4.5% to 6%. The specimen was blood. The receptor set was obtained from a man aged 40-55 years in good health.

The rearrangement links TRBV28 to TRBJ1-1; D is uncertain. CDR1 and CDR2 from the germline V gene are MDHEN and SYDVKM. This CDR3 comprises 13 residues. Deletions cut 10 bases from V and 6 bases from J, with 18 bases between. The CDR3 coding sequence is TGTGCCATCCAAATCCCCCCCAGTCCTGAAGCTTTCTTT. This gives the protein CAIQIPPSPEAFF.

V usage is TRBV12-5 and J usage is TRBJ1-2, with a weak D call TRBD1 (6 bases). This CDR3 is 12 amino acids long. V lost 6 bases, J lost 5 bases, and 10 bases lay in between. In germline, CDR1 is LGHNT, CDR2 FRNRAP. The chain's CDR3 is CASGTRGYGYTF. The DNA of the CDR3 is TGTGCTAGTGGGACCAGGGGTTATGGCTACACCTTC.

V is TRBV7-8 and J is TRBJ1-1, with D uncertain. V was trimmed by 5 bases and J by 3 bases, leaving 13 bases between them. This CDR3 region has 14 residues. From germline, CDR1 is SGHVS and CDR2 FQNEAQ. The DNA for the CDR3 is TGTGCCAGCAGCCCCGGCCGGGGATACACTGAAGCTTTCTTT. It is translated as CASSPGRGYTEAFF.

V usage is TRBV9 and J usage is TRBJ1-6; D may be TRBD1 (5 bases). Per the germline V gene, CDR1 is SGDLS and CDR2 is YYNGEE. The CDR3 contains 15 residues. Trimming cost V 3 bases and J 7 bases, with 14 bases left between them. The DNA for the CDR3 is TGTGCCAGCAGCGAAGGGGAGCGTCAGAATTCACCCCTCCACTTT. Translation: CASSEGERQNSPLHF. The full variable domain, with the rest looked up from reference TRBV9 and TRBJ1-6, is DSGVTQTPKHLITATGQRVTLRCSPRSGDLSVYWYQQSLDQGLQFLIQYYNGEERAKGNILERFSAQQFPDLHSELNLSSLELGDSALYFCASSEGERQNSPLHFGNGTRLTVT.

The rearrangement uses TRBV5-1 and TRBJ1-2; D is ambiguous. Germline-derived CDR1 and CDR2 are SGHRS and YFSETQ. This CDR3 contains 12 residues. V dropped 2 bases and J dropped 2 bases, with 4 bases sitting between them. For the CDR3, the DNA is TGCGCCAGCAGCTTTACCAACTATGGCTACACCTTC. Translation gives CASSFTNYGYTF.

The CDR3 bases are TGTGCCACCAGTGAGCCCCCGTTGGGGGTAAGAGGTTCACCCCTCCACTTT. It specifies CATSEPPLGVRGSPLHF. V and J are TRBV24-1 and TRBJ1-6; perhaps TRBD1 as D (5 bases). Between the trimmed V and J ends, which lost 4 bases and 9 bases, there was a span of 21 bases. The CDR3 consists of 17 residues. Germline V gene data show CDR1 as KGHDR and CDR2 as SFDVKD.

This clone was seen just once. This chain joins TRBV19 and TRBJ1-1; 7 bases agree with TRBD1. With 5 bases clipped from V and 0 bases from J, the junction kept 9 bases outside the gene matches. The CDR3 is 16 amino acids. The germline V gene has CDR1 LNHDA and CDR2 SQIVND (reference sequence). In DNA form, the CDR3 reads TGTGCCAGTAGTGATCCGACAGGGTACGTGAACACTGAAGCTTTCTTT. Translating gives CASSDPTGYVNTEAFF.

V usage is TRBV2 and J usage is TRBJ2-7, with TRBD2 identical over 11 bases. The V segment lost 7 bases and the J segment 3 bases; nucleotides outside the gene matches: 8. Germline V lookup: CDR1 SNHLY, CDR2 FYNNEI. The CDR3 extends over 15 amino acids. The CDR3 DNA is TGTGCCAGCAAGGGTAGCGGGGGGGCCTACTACGAGCAGTACTTC. Protein sequence: CASKGSGGAYYEQYF.

CDR3 sequence reads: CASSSRGTNEQFF. For the CDR3, the DNA is TGTGCCAGTAGTTCAAGGGGAACCAATGAGCAGTTCTTC. J is TRBJ2-1 and V is TRBV19, with a tentative D call TRBD1 (5 bases). Deletions cut 5 bases from V and 6 bases from J, with 11 bases between. This CDR3 is built from 13 residues. CDR1 is LNHDA, CDR2 SQIVND, per germline (reference sequence).

CDR3 nucleotide sequence: TGTGCCAGTACCCCTGAGGGCCTCCTGGGGGGCGAGCAGTACTTC. Its translation is CASTPEGLLGGEQYF. This chain joins TRBV19 and TRBJ2-7; a weak D match, TRBD2 (6 bases). The CDR3 totals 15 residues. Per the germline V gene, CDR1 is LNHDA and CDR2 is SQIVND (reference sequence). V lost 7 bases and J lost 6, with 22 bases in between.

The chain has TRBV20-1 and TRBJ1-1; a weak D match, TRBD1 (6 bases). The CDR3 totals 11 residues. Germline V gene data show CDR1 as DFQATT and CDR2 as SNEGSKA (reference sequence). V was pared by 1 base and J by 8 bases, with 8 bases between. The CDR3 protein is CSARVGGEAFF. CDR3 coding DNA: TGCAGTGCTAGAGTAGGGGGGGAAGCTTTCTTT.